This T cell receptor beta chain was observed in a study of cytomegalovirus exposure and HLA in healthy donors. At the level of the study: In an earlier analysis, some 110 million unique TCR beta sequences were found from some 170 million T cells.

J was trimmed by 4 bases and V by 7 bases; bases with no gene match: 19. CDR1 is MNHEY, CDR2 SMNVEV, per germline (reference sequence). CDR3 size: 19 residues. The PCR employed 60 Vbeta primers together with 13 Jbeta primers. TCRdb's table, derived via immunoSEQ multiplex PCR, lists solely in-frame clones and lacks some. The sample totals about 84,000 clones. This chain joins TRBV27 and TRBJ1-1; 12 nucleotides line up with TRBD1. The sequence came from a man between 50 and 59 years old in good health and CMV-seronegative. Sequencing was performed on PBMCs. The CDR3 region is CASKYLSRDRGLSGTEAFF. Written as DNA, the CDR3 is TGTGCCAGCAAGTACCTGTCCCGGGACAGGGGGCTAAGTGGCACTGAAGCTTTCTTT.